These 30 T cell receptor beta chains originate from one sample sequenced in a study of T cells in Graves' hyperthyroidism and ophthalmopathy. From RNA transcripts, TCR beta CDR3 regions were amplified. TCR CDR3 underwent first-round RT-PCR with the HTBI primer set. TCRdb re-analysed the multiplex PCR reads in MiXCR, keeping a single row per CDR3 protein. The sample carries some 720,000 distinct CDR3 sequences, roughly 15% recorded once. Specimen: blood. The receptors originated from a man aged 18 to 30 with Graves' hyperthyroidism.

The chain has TRBV6-5 and TRBJ2-7, with D possibly being TRBD2 (6 bases). V was trimmed by 0 bases and J by 0 bases, leaving 12 bases between them. Germline CDR1 MNHEY, CDR2 SVGAGI. CDR3 length: 16 amino acids. The CDR3 DNA reads TGTGCCAGCAGTTACTCTTCCGGGGACTTCTCCTACGAGCAGTACTTC. Amino acids: CASSYSSGDFSYEQYF.

This clonotype was counted at least ten times. The chain carries TRBV27 and TRBJ1-5, with D uncertain. Trimming left V 4 bases short and J 3 bases short, with 13 bases between. CDR1 is MNHEY, CDR2 SMNVEV, per germline (reference sequence). CDR3 length: 15 amino acids. Here the CDR3 reads CASSSSHLANQPQHF. The CDR3, as DNA: TGTGCCAGCAGTTCTTCTCACTTGGCCAATCAGCCCCAGCATTTT.

Many counts were recorded for this clonotype. The V and J genes are TRBV12-3 or TRBV12-4 and TRBJ2-2, with 9 bases identical to TRBD2. V lost 7 bases to trimming and J lost 4 bases; unmatched junction nucleotides: 4. The CDR3 loop spans 14 amino acids. The CDR3 nucleotides are TGTGCCAGCAAGGAGACTAGCGGCACCGGGGAGCTGTTTTTT. This gives the protein CASKETSGTGELFF.

The chain is built from TRBV6-1 and TRBJ2-5; 7 positions match TRBD1. Germline V gives CDR1 MNHNS, CDR2 SASEGT. V lost 5 bases to trimming and J lost 4 bases; unmatched junction nucleotides: 10. The CDR3 contains 15 residues. The CDR3 region has the DNA TGTGCCAGCAGTACTTCCAGGGGGTGGGGAGAGACCCAGTACTTC. Protein product: CASSTSRGWGETQYF.

The chain carries TRBV5-1 and TRBJ2-1, with 13 positions matching TRBD2. The CDR3 contains 15 residues. With V trimmed by 3 bases and J by 10 bases, 7 bases remained unmatched. The V gene's germline CDR1 is SGHRS and CDR2 YFSETQ. The CDR3 DNA sequence: TGCGCCAGCAGCTCCTGGACTAGCGGGGGAGGGGAGCAGTTCTTC. Its translation is CASSSWTSGGGEQFF.

This clonotype was observed at least ten times. The rearrangement joins TRBV12-3 or TRBV12-4 to TRBJ2-7, with 11 bases identical to TRBD2. The CDR3 extends over 15 amino acids. The J segment lost 4 bases and the V segment lost 4 bases, leaving 6 bases of the junction unmatched. The CDR3 coding sequence is TGTGCCAGCAGTTCCGGGACTAGCGGAACTTACGAGCAGTACTTC. Protein sequence: CASSSGTSGTYEQYF.

This clonotype was recorded many times. V gene TRBV11-2 combines with J gene TRBJ2-2, with a possible D match to TRBD1 (5 bases). The CDR3 covers 14 residues. In germline, CDR1 is SGHAT, CDR2 FQNNGV. The germline V and J ends were trimmed by 2 bases and 7 bases, with 11 bases remaining between them. CDR3 nucleotides: TGTGCCAGCAGCTTACGGCAGGGCGGCGGGGAGCTGTTTTTT. It encodes CASSLRQGGGELFF.

This clonotype appeared a few times. The rearrangement uses TRBV2 and TRBJ2-1; the D is unclear. Germline CDR1 and CDR2: SNHLY and FYNNEI. V was pared by 8 bases and J by 6 bases, with 8 bases between. The CDR3 extends over 11 amino acids. This chain's CDR3 is CASCISNEQFF. CDR3 DNA sequence: TGTGCCAGCTGCATTAGCAATGAGCAGTTCTTC.

The chain links TRBV7-3 to TRBJ2-1; the D call may be TRBD1 or TRBD2 (5 bases each). V shed 0 bases and J shed 8 bases, with 17 bases lying between them. This CDR3 is 16 amino acids long. Germline V CDR1 and CDR2: SGHTA, FQGTGA. CDR3 DNA: TGTGCCAGCAGCTTAACGATAGGGGCGGGTAGTGATGAGCAGTTCTTC. The encoded protein is CASSLTIGAGSDEQFF. Full variable domain (remainder filled in from reference TRBV7-3 and TRBJ2-1): GAGVSQTPSNKVTEKGKYVELRCDPISGHTALYWYRQSLGQGPEFLIYFQGTGAADDSGLPNDRFFAVRPEGSVSTLKIQRTERGDSAVYLCASSLTIGAGSDEQFFGPGTRLTVL.

This clonotype was detected a few times. This chain links TRBV7-8 with TRBJ2-5; D is uncertain. Germline V gene data show CDR1 as SGHVS and CDR2 as FQNEAQ. V lost 2 bases to trimming and J lost 2 bases, with 9 bases between them. The CDR3 is 14 residues long. In DNA form, the CDR3 reads TGTGCCAGCAGCTTACTCGCCAGTCAAGAGACCCAGTACTTC. Amino acids: CASSLLASQETQYF.

The chain is built from TRBV2 and TRBJ1-2, with no clear D. Trimming shortened V by 8 bases and J by 9 bases, and 10 bases separated the two germline ends. Germline V gene data show CDR1 as SNHLY and CDR2 as FYNNEI. CDR3 length equals 10 residues. CDR3 loop: CASQVDRYTF. DNA for the CDR3: TGTGCCAGCCAAGTTGACCGCTACACCTTC.

This clonotype was seen a few times. J is TRBJ2-3 and V is TRBV18, with unresolved D. The V gene lost 3 bases and the J gene lost 6 bases, with 10 bases spanning the gap. The germline gives CDR1 KGHSH, CDR2 LQKENI. CDR3 size: 13 residues. The CDR3 bases are TGTGCCAGCTCACCGGCGGACGCCGATACGCAGTATTTT. This encodes CASSPADADTQYF.

The gene calls are TRBV6-4 and TRBJ1-1; D remains ambiguous. In germline, CDR1 is MRHNA, CDR2 SNTAGT. V shed 2 bases and J shed 1 base, with 5 bases lying between them. The CDR3 is 13 amino acids. The CDR3 sequence: CASSDAWNTEAFF. CDR3 DNA sequence: TGTGCCAGCAGTGACGCCTGGAACACTGAAGCTTTCTTT.

The chain carries TRBV5-1 and TRBJ2-1, with D uncertain. From germline, CDR1 is SGHRS and CDR2 YFSETQ. There are 11 residues in the CDR3. V was cut by 7 bases and J by 8 bases, with 10 bases left in between. CDR3 sequence reads: CASPKYHEQFF. DNA of the CDR3: TGCGCCAGCCCTAAGTACCATGAGCAGTTCTTC.

This sequence joins TRBV11-2 and TRBJ1-4; no clear D. CDR3 length equals 14 residues. The germline CDR1 and CDR2 sequences are SGHAT and FQNNGV. Trimming removed 5 bases at V and 3 bases at J, with 10 bases between. CDR3 nucleotide sequence: TGTGCCAGCAGCCTATCGGCTGCTAATGAAAAACTGTTTTTT. The encoded protein is CASSLSAANEKLFF. Looking up the rest from reference TRBV11-2 and TRBJ1-4 gives the full variable domain: EAGVAQSPRYKIIEKRQSVAFWCNPISGHATLYWYQQILGQGPKLLIQFQNNGVVDDSQLPKDRFSAERLKGVDSTLKIQPAKLEDSAVYLCASSLSAANEKLFFGSGTQLSVL.

This clonotype has ten or more counts. The CDR3 DNA reads TGTGCCAGCAGTTTAGTGTCTCAGGGTCGGTACAATGAGCAGTTCTTC. Residues: CASSLVSQGRYNEQFF. The rearrangement uses TRBV12-3 or TRBV12-4 and TRBJ2-1, with a tentative D call TRBD1 (5 bases). The CDR3 runs 16 residues. V was trimmed by 1 base and J by 4 bases, leaving 14 bases between them.

This clonotype has more than one count but fewer than ten. The genes are TRBV27 and TRBJ1-4, with D unclear. Germline CDR1 is MNHEY and CDR2 is SMNVEV (reference sequence). The CDR3 loop spans 14 amino acids. Deletions cut 8 bases from V and 0 bases from J, with 10 bases between. The CDR3 DNA reads TGTGCCAGCGGACGGGCACCAACTAATGAAAAACTGTTTTTT. Protein sequence: CASGRAPTNEKLFF.

This clonotype was found many times. The genes are TRBV3-1 and TRBJ2-5; TRBD2 agrees at 8 bases. Germline V gene data show CDR1 as LGHDT and CDR2 as YNNKEL (reference sequence). The CDR3 loop spans 17 amino acids. Germline trimming cut 0 bases from V and 1 base from J; bases unmatched to any gene: 7. The CDR3 reads CASSQDLAGGSQETQYF. Here the CDR3 DNA reads TGTGCCAGCAGCCAAGATCTGGCGGGAGGCAGCCAAGAGACCCAGTACTTC.

The gene calls are TRBV7-9 and TRBJ1-6; 7 bases line up with TRBD1. CDR1 and CDR2 from the germline V gene are SEHNR and FQNEAQ (reference sequence). J was trimmed by 8 bases and V by 11 bases; bases with no gene match: 12. The CDR3 loop spans 14 amino acids. In DNA form, the CDR3 reads TGTGCCGGCACCGATACAGGGGTGCATTCACCCCTCCACTTT. It codes for CAGTDTGVHSPLHF.

This clonotype was seen a few times. V is TRBV6-5 and J is TRBJ2-2; 9 bases fit TRBD2. The CDR3 has 16 residues. The germline gives CDR1 MNHEY, CDR2 SVGAGI. Trimming took 5 bases from V and 4 from J; bases not matched to a gene: 8. CDR3 nucleotide sequence: TGTGCCAGCAGTCTACCGAGTAGCGGGAGCACCGGGGAGCTGTTTTTT. It is translated as CASSLPSSGSTGELFF.

The chain is built from TRBV25-1 and TRBJ2-5, with 11 bases fitting TRBD1. Germline-derived CDR1 and CDR2 are MGHDK and SYGVNS. The CDR3 has 13 amino acids. J gave up 11 bases and V 8 bases, and 10 bases lay outside the gene matches. CDR3 in DNA: TGTGCCAGCGAGTTCGGACAGGGGGCGGGACAGTACTTC. Amino acid sequence: CASEFGQGAGQYF. Looking up the rest from reference TRBV25-1 and TRBJ2-5 gives the full variable domain: EADIYQTPRYLVIGTGKKITLECSQTMGHDKMYWYQQDPGMELHLIHYSYGVNSTEKGDLSSESTVSRIRTEHFPLTLESARPSHTSQYLCASEFGQGAGQYFGPGTRLLVL.

This clonotype was found a few times. V gene TRBV9 combines with J gene TRBJ2-1; 7 bases line up with TRBD2. Germline CDR1 is SGDLS and CDR2 is YYNGEE. This CDR3 comprises 16 residues. V was clipped by 4 bases and J by 9 bases; unmatched bases: 16. CDR3 sequence reads: CASSTAGAISLTEQFF. DNA of the CDR3: TGTGCCAGCAGCACCGCGGGAGCTATCTCTCTAACTGAGCAGTTCTTC. The full variable domain, its missing parts supplied by reference TRBV9 and TRBJ2-1, is DSGVTQTPKHLITATGQRVTLRCSPRSGDLSVYWYQQSLDQGLQFLIQYYNGEERAKGNILERFSAQQFPDLHSELNLSSLELGDSALYFCASSTAGAISLTEQFFGPGTRLTVL.

This sequence joins TRBV4-1 and TRBJ2-7, with 7 bases lining up with TRBD2. CDR1 is MGHRA and CDR2 is YSYEKL in the germline V gene. CDR3 length: 15 residues. J gave up 6 bases and V 4 bases, and 12 bases lay outside the gene matches. The CDR3 DNA reads as TGCGCCAGCAGCCGGGGGGGTGGGGGACGGCGCGAGCAGTACTTC. This sequence encodes CASSRGGGGRREQYF.

The sample holds a few counts of this clonotype. This chain uses TRBV29-1 with TRBJ2-5, with 8 bases identical to TRBD2. Per germline, CDR1 SQVTM and CDR2 ANQGSEA. This CDR3 region has 15 residues. The V segment lost 1 base and the J segment 2 bases; nucleotides outside the gene matches: 6. The DNA for the CDR3 is TGCAGCGTTGAAGCTACTGGCGGGGGGCAAGAGACCCAGTACTTC. Amino acid sequence: CSVEATGGGQETQYF.

This clonotype was observed at least ten times. The chain is built from TRBV28 and TRBJ2-4, with 10 bases lining up with TRBD2. The CDR3 covers 16 residues. J gave up 4 bases and V 6 bases, and 9 bases lay outside the gene matches. Germline V gene sequence: CDR1 MDHEN, CDR2 SYDVKM. The DNA for the CDR3 is TGTGCCAGCAGCTATACTGGGACTAGCGAAAAAAACATTCAGTACTTC. Translated, it gives CASSYTGTSEKNIQYF.

The table lists this clonotype with many counts. The J gene is TRBJ2-3, the V gene TRBV10-3, with D tentatively TRBD1 or TRBD2 (5 bases each). Trimming left V 6 bases short and J 0 bases short, with 16 bases between. Germline-derived CDR1 and CDR2 are ENHRY and SYGVKD. The CDR3 runs 16 residues. The CDR3 DNA is TGTGCCATCAGCGCGAGGGGATACGGCAGCACAGATACGCAGTATTTT. It specifies CAISARGYGSTDTQYF.

The chain couples TRBV7-9 to TRBJ2-7; TRBD2 aligns across 9 bases. Losses at the gene ends were 10 bases for V and 3 bases for J; bases not matched to a gene: 7. The CDR3 contains 13 residues. CDR1 and CDR2 from the germline V gene are SEHNR and FQNEAQ (reference sequence). The CDR3 loop is CATSSGIRYEQYF. CDR3 nucleotides: TGTGCCACTTCTAGCGGGATCCGCTACGAGCAGTACTTC.

This clonotype was observed many times. The chain combines TRBV28 with TRBJ2-2, with a possible D match to TRBD2 (6 bases). The CDR3 runs to 14 residues. Germline lookup yields CDR1 MDHEN and CDR2 SYDVKM. The V and J ends lost 6 bases and 7 bases respectively, with 15 bases between them. CDR3 DNA sequence: TGTGCCAGCAGCGCGACTAGTATCGACGGGGAGCTGTTTTTT. Translating it yields CASSATSIDGELFF. Filled out from reference TRBV28 and TRBJ2-2, the complete variable domain reads DVKVTQSSRYLVKRTGEKVFLECVQDMDHENMFWYRQDPGLGLRLIYFSYDVKMKEKGDIPEGYSVSREKKERFSLILESASTNQTSMYLCASSATSIDGELFFGEGSRLTVL.

This clonotype occurred a few times. The J gene is TRBJ2-1, the V gene TRBV12-3 or TRBV12-4, with TRBD2 matching 10 bases. The V and J ends lost 6 bases and 6 bases, in that order; junction bases with no gene match: 8. The CDR3 sequence is 15 residues long. CDR3 loop: CASRQSSGSPNEQFF. The CDR3 region has the DNA TGTGCCAGCAGGCAGTCTAGCGGGAGCCCCAATGAGCAGTTCTTC.

This clonotype was recorded only once. The genes are TRBV18 and TRBJ2-3; 10 bases agree with TRBD1. In germline, CDR1 is KGHSH, CDR2 LQKENI. This CDR3 is built from 15 residues. V dropped 3 bases and J dropped 5; count of bases not matched to a gene: 5. The CDR3 DNA is TGTGCCAGCTCACCTCCGGGACAGGGGAAAGATACGCAGTATTTT. Its translation: CASSPPGQGKDTQYF.